What follows describes a single TCR beta chain. Its antigen remains unknown. The data were obtained in a study of shared clonotypes between healthy human individuals. Whole-study results and caveats: Larger richness was generally estimated for naive than memory subsets.

Produced via immunoSEQ multiplex PCR; TCRdb's table is partial and in-frame only. Here the sample spans roughly 2 million clones, around 96% being singletons. CD8 cells classed as naive were CD45RO-negative and positively selected for CCR7, excluding terminally differentiated effector memory CD45RA+ cells. Donors comprised healthy HIV-negative adults lacking recent acute infections or vaccinations. The CDR3 sequence is 13 residues long. V dropped 5 bases and J dropped 12 bases, with 20 bases sitting between them. Germline-derived CDR1 and CDR2 are SGHNT and YYREEE (reference sequence). The chain uses TRBV5-4 and TRBJ1-1; possible D gene TRBD1, 5 bases. Sample: naive CD8+ T cells sorted from blood. This receptor was obtained from a man between 18 and 35 years old in good health. The chain's CDR3 is CASSSTDRPHPFF. The CDR3 bases are TGTGCCAGCAGTTCCACTGACAGACCCCATCCTTTCTTT.